The T cell receptor (beta chain) described here comes from a study of monozygotic twins with inflammatory bowel disease. The template was total RNA from whole blood, with no T cell sorting. Each CDR3 protein gets one entry in TCRdb, which reprocessed the 5' RACE reads and gives no DNA. The table lists approximately 340,000 distinct CDR3 sequences. A note on this clonotype: No antigen is known for it.

Study outcomes and limitations: IBD patients shared fewer clonotypes with other individuals than healthy twins, especially patients with disease activity signs. Support was absent for any single strong signal or clonotype linked to IBD. The analysis did not separate different T cell subtypes.

Germline V gives CDR1 SGHDT, CDR2 YYEEEE. This CDR3 is built from 18 residues. The gene calls are TRBV5-6 and TRBJ1-5; TCRdb outputs TRBD1, but without DNA this stays unchecked. This TCR came from a human donor with ulcerative colitis or Crohn's disease, or a healthy co-twin of an affected twin (not recorded which). Material: blood. The CDR3 reads CASSLAKGWGKGNQPQHF. The full variable domain, rest sourced from reference TRBV5-6 and TRBJ1-5, is DAGVTQSPTHLIKTRGQQVTLRCSPKSGHDTVSWYQQALGQGPQFIFQYYEEEERQRGNFPDRFSGHQFPNYSSELNVNALLLGDSALYLCASSLAKGWGKGNQPQHFGDGTRLSIL.